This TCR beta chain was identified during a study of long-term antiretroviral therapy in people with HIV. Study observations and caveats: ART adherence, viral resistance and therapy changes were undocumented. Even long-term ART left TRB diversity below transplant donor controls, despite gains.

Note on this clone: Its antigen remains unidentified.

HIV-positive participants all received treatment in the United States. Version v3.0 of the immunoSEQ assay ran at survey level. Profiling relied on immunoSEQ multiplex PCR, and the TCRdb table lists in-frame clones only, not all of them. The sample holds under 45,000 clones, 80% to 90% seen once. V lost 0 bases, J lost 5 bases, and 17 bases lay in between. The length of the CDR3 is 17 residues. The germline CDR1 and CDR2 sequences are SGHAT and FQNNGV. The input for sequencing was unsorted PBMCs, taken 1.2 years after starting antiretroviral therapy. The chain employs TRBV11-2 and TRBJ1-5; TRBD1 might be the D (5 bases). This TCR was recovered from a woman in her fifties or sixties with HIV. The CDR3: CASSLEGPKQADQPQHF. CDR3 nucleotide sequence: TGTGCCAGCAGCTTAGAGGGGCCCAAACAGGCAGATCAGCCCCAGCATTTT.